This T cell receptor beta chain was sequenced during a study of CD8+ T cells in alopecia areata. Across the whole study: Tofacitinib was taken orally by treated patients, and the dose was 5 to 10 mg twice daily.

RNA extraction and reverse transcription yielded cDNA as sequencing template. Sequenced by immunoSEQ multiplex PCR; TCRdb stores in-frame clones only, minus some. The sample holds some 190,000 clones, roughly half seen once. Germline V gene data show CDR1 as SNHLY and CDR2 as FYNNEI. The CDR3 runs 12 residues. The V segment lost 9 bases and the J segment 10 bases; nucleotides outside the gene matches: 7. Treatment specified: oral pan-JAK inhibitor, 5-10 mg twice daily. Samples from alopecia areata patients were lesional scalp punch biopsies and peripheral blood. A few counts support this clone. This specimen consisted of CD8+ T cells sorted from blood, obtained between weeks 51 and 54, from a patient treated with tofacitinib. This receptor was identified in a human donor with alopecia areata. The chain links TRBV2 to TRBJ1-2; 11 bases align to TRBD1. CDR3 DNA sequence: TGTGCCAGTTACCCGGGACAGGGGGACTACACCTTC. Translated, it gives CASYPGQGDYTF.